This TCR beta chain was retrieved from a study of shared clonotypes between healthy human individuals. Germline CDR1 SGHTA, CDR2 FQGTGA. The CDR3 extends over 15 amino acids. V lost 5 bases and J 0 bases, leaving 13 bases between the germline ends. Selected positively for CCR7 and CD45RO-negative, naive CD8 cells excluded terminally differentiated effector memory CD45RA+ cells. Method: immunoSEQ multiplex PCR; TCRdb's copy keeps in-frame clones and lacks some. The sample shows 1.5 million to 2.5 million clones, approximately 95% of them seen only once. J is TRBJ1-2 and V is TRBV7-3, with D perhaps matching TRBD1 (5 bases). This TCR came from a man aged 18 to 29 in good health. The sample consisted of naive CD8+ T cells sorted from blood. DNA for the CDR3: TGTGCCAGCAGCCTAGGGACCGAGGCTAACTATGGCTACACCTTC. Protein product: CASSLGTEANYGYTF.